This T cell receptor beta chain was profiled in a study of blood T cell repertoires in COVID-19. About the study: From the United States, Italy and Spain came samples of acute and convalescent COVID-19. T cells, B-cell-depleted T cells, or PBMCs provided the cDNA or gDNA that served as material.

Per the authors' pipeline: Estimation of nucleated cell counts was performed using reference gene primer amplification. Assay: immunoSEQ multiplex PCR; the TCRdb copy retains only in-frame clones and omits some. The DNA was the basis for D and trimming; V, J and clone size are from that table. The data contain about 160,000 clones, about 83% of them singletons. The J segment lost 6 bases and the V segment lost 4 bases, leaving 7 bases of the junction unmatched. There are 16 residues in the CDR3. Germline lookup yields CDR1 WSHSY and CDR2 SAAADI. The sample consisted of peripheral blood. The genes are TRBV10-2 and TRBJ2-3; 13 nucleotides line up with TRBD2. This receptor was obtained from a man between 60 and 70 years old with acute or convalescent COVID-19. The CDR3 DNA reads TGCGCCAGCAGTGGCTACGGGACTAGCGGGGCGGATACGCAGTATTTT. This gives the protein CASSGYGTSGADTQYF.